This T cell receptor beta chain stems from a study of shared clonotypes between healthy human individuals. Some clones are missing from TCRdb's copy, which holds only in-frame ones; the method was immunoSEQ multiplex PCR. The sample lists 2,500,000 or so clones, more than 85% seen once, with 0.36% in the top ten. Remarks on this clone: What it binds is not known.

Trimming took 4 bases from V and 2 from J; bases not matched to a gene: 4. The V gene's germline CDR1 is ENHRY and CDR2 SYGVKD. The CDR3 spans 15 residues. Study-level results: It was only blood that was sampled, and tissue repertoires likely differ.

V gene TRBV10-3 combines with J gene TRBJ2-5; 10 bases align to TRBD2. Source material: naive CD4+ T cells from PBMCs. The sample's subset: CD45RA+ positively selected. The receptor comes from a man aged 18 to 30 in good health. Some clones in this sample may be carry-over from other donors' samples. Written as DNA, the CDR3 is TGTGCCATCAGTGCCATGACTAGCGGGCAAGAGACCCAGTACTTC. Its translation: CAISAMTSGQETQYF.